The next 32 T cell receptor beta chains were all read from a single sample in a study of blood T cell repertoires in COVID-19. Profiled with immunoSEQ multiplex PCR; TCRdb holds only in-frame clones, not every one. The profile shows about 380,000 clones, more than 75% of them singletons. Specimen: PBMCs or T cells enriched from blood (not recorded which). These receptors all stem from a woman aged 18-29 years who had recovered from COVID-19.

CDR3 protein: CASSSWRSSYNEQFF. In DNA, the CDR3 is TGTGCCAGCAGCTCGTGGCGGAGCTCCTACAATGAGCAGTTCTTC. The chain links TRBV7-3 to TRBJ2-1; D unresolved. The length of the CDR3 is 15 residues. V shed 4 bases and J shed 0 bases, with 10 bases lying between them. CDR1 is SGHTA and CDR2 is FQGTGA in the germline V gene.

The table lists this clone with many counts. J is TRBJ1-5 and V is TRBV21-1; the table's D call of TRBD1 was not tested on the DNA. TRBV21-1 is a known pseudogene. CDR3 length equals 15 residues. DNA for the CDR3: TGTGCCAGCAGCAATGGGACAGGAAGCAATCAGCCCCAGCATTTT. Protein: CASSNGTGSNQPQHF.

This sequence joins TRBV6-5 and TRBJ1-5; unclear D gene. This CDR3 has 15 residues. CDR1 and CDR2 (germline): MNHEY, SVGAGI. The V gene lost 0 bases and the J gene lost 4 bases, with 10 bases spanning the gap. The CDR3 here is CASSYSKRGNQPQHF. CDR3 DNA sequence: TGTGCCAGCAGTTACTCGAAACGCGGGAATCAGCCCCAGCATTTT.

The table lists this clone with a count of one. V and J are TRBV5-1 and TRBJ2-5; 12 bases fit TRBD2. The length of the CDR3 is 17 residues. Germline V gene lookup returns CDR1 SGHRS and CDR2 YFSETQ. V gave up 0 bases and J gave up 2 bases; unmatched junction bases: 5. CDR3 in amino acids: CASSLASSGGAQETQYF. CDR3 DNA: TGCGCCAGCAGCTTGGCGTCTAGCGGGGGGGCTCAAGAGACCCAGTACTTC.

This clone has a single count. The chain carries TRBV28 and TRBJ1-1; D might be TRBD1 (5 bases). The ends were cut back, 6 bases at V and 4 bases at J, with 33 bases in the middle. The germline gives CDR1 MDHEN, CDR2 SYDVKM. The CDR3 has 20 amino acids. CDR3 in DNA: TGTGCCAGCAGAACCTGGGAAGGAGAGAACCCCGGGGGGGATAGCACTGAAGCTTTCTTT. Amino acid sequence: CASRTWEGENPGGDSTEAFF. Complete variable domain (other parts from reference TRBV28 and TRBJ1-1): DVKVTQSSRYLVKRTGEKVFLECVQDMDHENMFWYRQDPGLGLRLIYFSYDVKMKEKGDIPEGYSVSREKKERFSLILESASTNQTSMYLCASRTWEGENPGGDSTEAFFGQGTRLTVV.

The chain has TRBV2 and TRBJ2-4; TRBD1 is a possible D gene (5 bases). The CDR3 runs to 13 residues. V lost 4 bases and J lost 8, with 12 bases in between. From germline, CDR1 is SNHLY and CDR2 FYNNEI. DNA for the CDR3: TGTGCCAGCAGTGGGTCAGGGTGGGACATTCAGTACTTC. Translated, it gives CASSGSGWDIQYF.

Concerning this clone: Different DNA sequences within this sample yield the same CDR3. V usage is TRBV15 and J usage is TRBJ1-4, with 7 positions matching TRBD1. Germline trimming cut 4 bases from V and 5 bases from J; bases unmatched to any gene: 4. Germline-derived CDR1 and CDR2 are LNHNV and YYDKDF (reference sequence). The CDR3 is made up of 14 amino acids. The CDR3 coding sequence is TGTGCCACCAGCACGTTACAGGGGAATGAAAAACTGTTTTTT. This sequence encodes CATSTLQGNEKLFF.

V usage is TRBV6-5 and J usage is TRBJ2-7; TRBD2 agrees at 10 bases. CDR3 length: 12 residues. After removal of 6 bases from V and 7 bases from J, the junction contained 3 bases not matched to a gene. Germline V gene lookup returns CDR1 MNHEY and CDR2 SVGAGI. The CDR3 loop is CASSQLAGEQYF. CDR3 DNA: TGTGCCAGCAGCCAACTAGCGGGGGAGCAGTACTTC.

V and J are TRBV5-1 and TRBJ2-3, with 10 bases identical to TRBD2. Trimming took 0 bases from V and 4 from J; bases not matched to a gene: 2. This CDR3 contains 15 residues. Germline lookup yields CDR1 SGHRS and CDR2 YFSETQ. The CDR3 DNA follows: TGCGCCAGCAGCTTGGTGAGCGGGAGGGCAGATACGCAGTATTTT. Translation: CASSLVSGRADTQYF.

The chain is built from TRBV5-1 and TRBJ2-5, with 12 bases aligning to TRBD2. V gave up 4 bases and J gave up 5 bases; unmatched junction bases: 3. The CDR3 spans 14 residues. Per germline, CDR1 SGHRS and CDR2 YFSETQ. This chain's CDR3 is CASSLGTSGETQYF. In nucleotides, the CDR3 is TGCGCCAGCAGCCTCGGGACTAGCGGGGAGACCCAGTACTTC.

The chain recombines TRBV19 with TRBJ1-1; TRBD1 might be the D (6 bases). This CDR3 comprises 13 residues. Germline CDR1 LNHDA, CDR2 SQIVND (reference sequence). The V end lost 8 bases, the J end lost 1 base, and 11 bases lay between the germline ends. The CDR3 DNA reads TGTGCCAGTGGCAGGGGCACGAACACTGAAGCTTTCTTT. This sequence encodes CASGRGTNTEAFF.

This rearrangement joins TRBV5-6 to TRBJ1-5; the D is unclear. CDR1 is SGHDT and CDR2 is YYEEEE in the germline V gene. This CDR3 comprises 14 residues. V gave up 1 base and J gave up 7 bases, with 12 bases separating them. The CDR3 DNA reads as TGTGCCAGCAGCTTGAGGTCTAGCTTCCAGCCCCAGCATTTT. Protein product: CASSLRSSFQPQHF. The whole variable domain, remainder taken from reference TRBV5-6 and TRBJ1-5, is DAGVTQSPTHLIKTRGQQVTLRCSPKSGHDTVSWYQQALGQGPQFIFQYYEEEERQRGNFPDRFSGHQFPNYSSELNVNALLLGDSALYLCASSLRSSFQPQHFGDGTRLSIL.

The chain carries TRBV27 and TRBJ1-1; D remains unclear. This CDR3 is built from 13 residues. Trimming removed 2 bases from V and 1 base from J, with 5 bases in between. Germline CDR1 MNHEY, CDR2 SMNVEV (reference sequence). The CDR3, as DNA: TGTGCCAGCAGTTTAGTAGCGAACACTGAAGCTTTCTTT. Translated: CASSLVANTEAFF.

CDR3 loop: CASSFVQGDEQFF. The CDR3 DNA follows: TGTGCCAGCAGCTTTGTACAGGGGGATGAGCAGTTCTTC. The chain uses TRBV5-6 and TRBJ2-1, with TRBD1 matching 8 bases. Germline-derived CDR1 and CDR2 are SGHDT and YYEEEE. The CDR3 runs to 13 residues. With 2 bases clipped from V and 8 bases from J, the junction kept 3 bases outside the gene matches.

This clone was seen just once. The junction departs from the called germline gene at one end, perhaps through a read error. V gene TRBV6-5 combines with J gene TRBJ2-7, with TRBD1 identical over 12 bases. This CDR3 has 15 residues. Germline assignment: CDR1 MNHEY and CDR2 SVGAGI. The CDR3 region has the DNA TGTGCCAGCAGTTACGGGACAGGGGGCTCCCACGAGCAGTACTTC. Encoded protein: CASSYGTGGSHEQYF.

The V and J genes are TRBV5-1 and TRBJ2-3; TRBD1 is a possible D gene (5 bases). The germline gives CDR1 SGHRS, CDR2 YFSETQ. There are 17 residues in the CDR3. V was clipped by 2 bases and J by 0 bases, with 16 bases between them. The DNA for the CDR3 is TGCGCCAGCAGCTTCTTTGGACACCGAATTAGCACAGATACGCAGTATTTT. This codes for CASSFFGHRISTDTQYF.

The table lists this clone with a count of one. The sample has other DNA sequences that encode this CDR3 too. CDR3 amino acids: CASSQDRGGNYGYTF. DNA of the CDR3: TGTGCCAGCAGCCAAGACAGGGGAGGGAACTATGGCTACACCTTC. The genes are TRBV4-2 and TRBJ1-2, with D perhaps matching TRBD1 (6 bases). V gave up 0 bases and J gave up 2 bases, with 10 bases separating them. Germline loops: CDR1 LGHNA, CDR2 YNFKEQ. The CDR3 loop spans 15 amino acids.

V gene TRBV25-1 combines with J gene TRBJ1-2; 8 positions agree with TRBD1. The CDR3 has 14 amino acids. The trim removed 2 bases at V and 6 bases at J, leaving 5 bases unmatched. Looked up from germline, CDR1 is MGHDK and CDR2 is SYGVNS. The CDR3 is CASSEGQGVNGYTF. The DNA of the CDR3 is TGTGCCAGCAGTGAAGGACAGGGCGTGAATGGCTACACCTTC.

This clone appeared a single time. The chain joins TRBV18 to TRBJ1-2; D is unresolved. Germline V CDR1 and CDR2: KGHSH, LQKENI. Trimming took 5 bases from V and 5 from J, leaving 21 bases between them. The CDR3 covers 16 residues. The CDR3 reads CASSDSSVPERYGYTF. CDR3 DNA: TGTGCCAGCTCAGATTCCTCAGTTCCAGAACGTTATGGCTACACCTTC.

V is TRBV30 and J is TRBJ2-5, with 7 bases fitting TRBD2. The CDR3 extends over 16 amino acids. With 0 bases clipped from V and 5 bases from J, the junction kept 12 bases outside the gene matches. Germline CDR1 and CDR2: GTSNPN and SVGIG (reference sequence). The CDR3 sequence: CAWSVGSTSVSETQYF. The CDR3 region has the DNA TGTGCCTGGAGTGTAGGCTCAACTAGCGTGTCGGAGACCCAGTACTTC.

The gene calls are TRBV7-9 and TRBJ1-5, with no clear D. CDR3 length: 12 residues. The germline CDR1 and CDR2 sequences are SEHNR and FQNEAQ (reference sequence). Trimming removed 5 bases at V and 5 bases at J, with 7 bases between. CDR3 nucleotide sequence: TGTGCCAGCAGCCAACGGGATCAGCCCCAGCATTTT. Translated, it gives CASSQRDQPQHF. The full variable domain, in which reference TRBV7-9 and TRBJ1-5 provide the parts outside the CDR3, is DTGVSQNPRHKITKRGQNVTFRCDPISEHNRLYWYRQTLGQGPEFLTYFQNEAQLEKSRLLSDRFSAERPKGSFSTLEIQRTEQGDSAMYLCASSQRDQPQHFGDGTRLSIL.

The CDR3 sequence is CASSQTGGAADTQYF. In DNA form, the CDR3 reads TGTGCCAGCAGCCAAACAGGGGGCGCCGCAGATACGCAGTATTTT. J is TRBJ2-3 and V is TRBV7-3; 9 bases fit TRBD1. The CDR3 is 15 amino acids. J lost 4 bases, V lost 5 bases, and 7 bases had no gene match. The germline V gene has CDR1 SGHTA and CDR2 FQGTGA.

This rearrangement joins TRBV5-1 to TRBJ1-2, with 9 bases fitting TRBD1. CDR1 and CDR2 (germline): SGHRS, YFSETQ. Germline trimming cut 5 bases from V and 4 bases from J; bases unmatched to any gene: 6. There are 14 residues in the CDR3. The CDR3 DNA follows: TGCGCCAGCAGTTCCGGGACAGGGTCCTATGGCTACACCTTC. Its protein product is CASSSGTGSYGYTF.

The chain uses TRBV14 and TRBJ2-7, with TRBD1 identical over 8 bases. Per the germline V gene, CDR1 is SGHDN and CDR2 is FVKESK. Trimming cost V 2 bases and J 0 bases; bases outside gene matches: 6. This CDR3 is 16 amino acids long. CDR3 in amino acids: CASSQRTGWGSYEQYF. DNA for the CDR3: TGTGCCAGCAGCCAAAGGACAGGGTGGGGCTCCTACGAGCAGTACTTC.

The V call is TRBV5-4, the J call TRBJ2-7; 9 bases are shared with TRBD1. The ends lost 7 bases at V and 3 bases at J; junction bases unmatched: 5. This CDR3 has 13 amino acids. The V gene's germline CDR1 is SGHNT and CDR2 YYREEE (reference sequence). The CDR3 nucleotides read TGTGCCAGCGAAGGGACAGGGAGCTACGAGCAGTACTTC. Residues: CASEGTGSYEQYF.

J is TRBJ2-3 and V is TRBV28, with D tentatively TRBD2 (5 bases). V lost 5 bases to trimming and J lost 2 bases, with 17 bases between them. Per germline, CDR1 MDHEN and CDR2 SYDVKM. CDR3 size: 16 residues. The CDR3 is CASSSGRLRVTDTQYF. The CDR3 DNA is TGTGCCAGCAGTAGCGGCCGGCTCAGAGTCACAGATACGCAGTATTTT.

V usage is TRBV6-5 and J usage is TRBJ1-4, with no clear D. V was clipped by 1 base and J by 3 bases, with 12 bases between them. Germline V gives CDR1 MNHEY, CDR2 SVGAGI. The CDR3 spans 16 residues. Here the CDR3 DNA reads TGTGCCAGCAGTTACTTGATCCGCGGGCCTAATGAAAAACTGTTTTTT. This gives the protein CASSYLIRGPNEKLFF.

The chain has TRBV19 and TRBJ1-2; TRBD1 matches at 7 bases. Trimming took 7 bases from V and 3 from J; bases not matched to a gene: 8. The length of the CDR3 is 14 residues. Looked up from germline, CDR1 is LNHDA and CDR2 is SQIVND (reference sequence). The CDR3 nucleotides are TGTGCCAGTACCCCGGGGACAGCCTACTATGGCTACACCTTC. This gives the protein CASTPGTAYYGYTF.

This clone has only a few counts. The CDR3 DNA is TGCGCCAGCAGCCAAGCGCAGGGGGCTGAAGCTTTCTTT. It encodes CASSQAQGAEAFF. V and J are TRBV4-3 and TRBJ1-1; 7 nucleotides match TRBD1. The CDR3 has 13 residues. V lost 1 base and J lost 6; bases outside the gene matches: 2. From germline, CDR1 is LGHNA and CDR2 YSLEER.

The chain has TRBV29-1 and TRBJ1-1; TRBD1 aligns across 9 bases. The CDR3 spans 12 residues. Trimming cost V 7 bases and J 4 bases; bases outside gene matches: 4. Germline values: CDR1 SQVTM, CDR2 ANQGSEA. Written as DNA, the CDR3 is TGCAGCGCTGACAGGGGGACCACTGAAGCTTTCTTT. Its protein is CSADRGTTEAFF.

There are a few counts of this clone. V and J are TRBV18 and TRBJ1-1; 10 positions match TRBD1. Trimming at V came to 0 bases and at J to 5 bases, leaving 6 bases not matched to a gene. The CDR3 consists of 16 residues. Germline values: CDR1 KGHSH, CDR2 LQKENI. CDR3 loop: CASSPPGTDRGTEAFF. In DNA, the CDR3 is TGTGCCAGCTCACCACCGGGAACGGACAGGGGGACTGAAGCTTTCTTT.

The rearrangement uses TRBV6-5 and TRBJ2-2, with TRBD1 as a possible D gene (5 bases). The V end lost 3 bases, the J end lost 6 bases, and 11 bases lay between the germline ends. The CDR3 runs 14 residues. The V gene's germline CDR1 is MNHEY and CDR2 SVGAGI. This chain's CDR3 is CASSYSRVPGELFF. DNA of the CDR3: TGTGCCAGCAGTTATTCCAGGGTACCCGGGGAGCTGTTTTTT.